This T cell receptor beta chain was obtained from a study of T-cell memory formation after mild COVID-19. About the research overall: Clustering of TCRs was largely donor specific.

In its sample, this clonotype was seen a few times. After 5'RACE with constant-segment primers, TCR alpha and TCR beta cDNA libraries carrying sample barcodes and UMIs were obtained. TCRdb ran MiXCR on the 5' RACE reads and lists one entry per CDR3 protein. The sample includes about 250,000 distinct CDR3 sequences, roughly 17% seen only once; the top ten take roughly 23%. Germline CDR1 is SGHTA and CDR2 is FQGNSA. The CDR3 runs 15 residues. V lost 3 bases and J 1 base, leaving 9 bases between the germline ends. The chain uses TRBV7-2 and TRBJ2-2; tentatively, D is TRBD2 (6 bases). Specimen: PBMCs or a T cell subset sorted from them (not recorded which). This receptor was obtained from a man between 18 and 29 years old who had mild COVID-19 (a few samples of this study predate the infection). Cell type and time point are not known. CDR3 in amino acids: CASSFSGLNTGELFF. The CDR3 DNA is TGTGCCAGCAGCTTCTCGGGACTGAACACCGGGGAGCTGTTTTTT. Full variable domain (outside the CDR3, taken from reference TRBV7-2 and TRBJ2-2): GAGVSQSPSNKVTEKGKDVELRCDPISGHTALYWYRQSLGQGLEFLIYFQGNSAPDKSGLPSDRFSAERTGGSVSTLTIQRTQQEDSAVYLCASSFSGLNTGELFFGEGSRLTVL.